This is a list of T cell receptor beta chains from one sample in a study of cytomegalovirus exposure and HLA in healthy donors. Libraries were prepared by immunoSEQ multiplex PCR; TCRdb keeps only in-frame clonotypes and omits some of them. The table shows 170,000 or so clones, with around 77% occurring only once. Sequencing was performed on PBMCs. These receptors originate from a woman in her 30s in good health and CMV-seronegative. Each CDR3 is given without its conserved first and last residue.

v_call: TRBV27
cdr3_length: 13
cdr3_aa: ASSLSSQNQETQY

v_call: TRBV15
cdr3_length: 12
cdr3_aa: ATSPGYSNYGYT

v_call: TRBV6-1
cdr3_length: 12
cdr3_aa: ASKGTASISPLH

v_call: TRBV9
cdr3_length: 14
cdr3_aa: ASSLGGRVRSSEQF

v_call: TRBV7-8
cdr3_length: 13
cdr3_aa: ASSLWGGVPYEQY

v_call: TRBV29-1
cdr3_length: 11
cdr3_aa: SVSWTGNDGYP

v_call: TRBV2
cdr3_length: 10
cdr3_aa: ASSEDSYGYT

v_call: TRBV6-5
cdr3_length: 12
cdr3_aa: ASRSRGPSYEQY

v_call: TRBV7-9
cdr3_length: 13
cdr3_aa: ASSSTHTGGHEQY

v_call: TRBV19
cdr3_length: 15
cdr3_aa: ASSTPGLAGGPDEQY

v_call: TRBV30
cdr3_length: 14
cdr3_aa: AWSGPGTGVGQPQH

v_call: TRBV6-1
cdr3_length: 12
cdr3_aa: ASNRGQETDTQY

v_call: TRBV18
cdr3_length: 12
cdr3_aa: ASSPPSEAGRAF

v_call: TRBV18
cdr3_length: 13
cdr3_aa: ASSPPRQGNTEAF

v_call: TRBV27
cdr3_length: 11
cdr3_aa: ASGVRGSYEQY

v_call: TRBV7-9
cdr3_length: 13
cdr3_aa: ASSLRRGGVSEQY

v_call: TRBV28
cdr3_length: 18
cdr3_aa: ASRQDRGRSLNSGANVLT

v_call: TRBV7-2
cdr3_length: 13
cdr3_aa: ASSLGLAGGGEQY

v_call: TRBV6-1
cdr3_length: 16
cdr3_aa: ASSEWMGVGQGRGGYT

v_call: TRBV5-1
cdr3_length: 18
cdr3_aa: ASSLMVTIGFLSSYNEQF

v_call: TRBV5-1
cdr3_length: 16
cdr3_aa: ASSHDSAGGRSYNEQF

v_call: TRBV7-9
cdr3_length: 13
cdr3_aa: ASSDLTRAKNIQY

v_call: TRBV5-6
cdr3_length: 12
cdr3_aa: ASSLSGRPYEQY

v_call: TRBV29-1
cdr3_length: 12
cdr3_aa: SVESVRSYNEQF

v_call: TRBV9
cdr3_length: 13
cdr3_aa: ASSVAGENTDTQY

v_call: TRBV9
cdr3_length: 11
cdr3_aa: ASSGGGGYEQY

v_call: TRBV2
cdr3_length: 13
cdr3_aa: ASSDQGAANEKLF